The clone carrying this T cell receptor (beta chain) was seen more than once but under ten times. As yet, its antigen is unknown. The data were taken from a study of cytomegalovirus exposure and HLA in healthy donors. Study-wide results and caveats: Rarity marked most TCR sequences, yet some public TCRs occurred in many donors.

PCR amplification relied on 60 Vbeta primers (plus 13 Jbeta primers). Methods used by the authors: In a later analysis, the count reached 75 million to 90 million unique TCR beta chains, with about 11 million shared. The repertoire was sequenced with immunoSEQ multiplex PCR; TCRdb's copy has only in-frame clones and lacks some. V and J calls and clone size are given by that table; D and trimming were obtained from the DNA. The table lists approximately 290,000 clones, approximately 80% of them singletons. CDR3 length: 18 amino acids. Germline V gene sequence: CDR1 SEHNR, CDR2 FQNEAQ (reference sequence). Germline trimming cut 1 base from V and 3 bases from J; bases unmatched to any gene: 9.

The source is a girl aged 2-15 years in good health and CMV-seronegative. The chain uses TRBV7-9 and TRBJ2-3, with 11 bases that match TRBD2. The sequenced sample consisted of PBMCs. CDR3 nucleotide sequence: TGTGCCAGCAGCTTAGGAGCACTAGCGGGAGAAAAAACAGATACGCAGTATTTT. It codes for CASSLGALAGEKTDTQYF.